This T cell receptor beta chain was recorded in a study of long-term antiretroviral therapy in people with HIV. Whole-study findings and limits: The data indicate that diversity increased after ART but remained below transplant donor controls. HIV repertoires covered narrower CDR3 length ranges than controls did. On ART adherence, viral resistance or therapy changes, no data were available.

Each sample contained roughly 0.85-10 million cryopreserved PBMC, thawed before DNA extraction. Survey-level resolution applied to immunoSEQ assay v3.0. Using immunoSEQ multiplex PCR, the repertoire was profiled, and TCRdb retains in-frame clones only, with some absent. Of more than 35,000 clones in the sample, more than 90% were seen once. The CDR3 loop spans 14 amino acids. Trimming removed 0 bases at V and 4 bases at J, with 8 bases between. Germline V gives CDR1 LGHNA, CDR2 YSLEER. In regard to this clone: The antigen is undetermined.

Source: unsorted PBMCs, taken 3.7 years after starting antiretroviral therapy. This TCR came from a woman aged 45-59 years with HIV. J is TRBJ2-3 and V is TRBV4-3, with D possibly matching TRBD2 (5 bases). DNA for the CDR3: TGCGCCAGCAGCCAAGAACTAGTTGCAGATACGCAGTATTTT. As protein: CASSQELVADTQYF.